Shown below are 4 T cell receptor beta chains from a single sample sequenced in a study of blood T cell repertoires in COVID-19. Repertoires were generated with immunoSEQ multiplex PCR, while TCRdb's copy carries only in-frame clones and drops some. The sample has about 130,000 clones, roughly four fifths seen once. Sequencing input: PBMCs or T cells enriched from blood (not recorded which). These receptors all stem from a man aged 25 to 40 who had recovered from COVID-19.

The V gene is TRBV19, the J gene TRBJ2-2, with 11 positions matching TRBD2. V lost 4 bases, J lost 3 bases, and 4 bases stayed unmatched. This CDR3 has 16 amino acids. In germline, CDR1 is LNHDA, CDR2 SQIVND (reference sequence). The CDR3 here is CASSTTSGRYTGELFF. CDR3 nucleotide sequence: TGTGCCAGTAGTACCACTAGCGGGAGATACACCGGGGAGCTGTTTTTT.

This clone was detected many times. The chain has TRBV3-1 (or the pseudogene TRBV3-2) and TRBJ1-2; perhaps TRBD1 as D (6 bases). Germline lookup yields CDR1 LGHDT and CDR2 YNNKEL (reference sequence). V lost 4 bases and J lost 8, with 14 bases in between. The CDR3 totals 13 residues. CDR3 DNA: TGTGCCAGCAGCCTAAAACAGGGTTACGGCTACACCTTC. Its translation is CASSLKQGYGYTF.

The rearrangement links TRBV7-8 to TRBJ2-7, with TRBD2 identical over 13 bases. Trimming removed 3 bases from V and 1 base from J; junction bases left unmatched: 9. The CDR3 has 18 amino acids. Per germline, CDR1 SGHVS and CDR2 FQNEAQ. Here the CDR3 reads CASSFGLAGASVSYEQYV. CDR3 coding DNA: TGTGCCAGCAGCTTTGGACTAGCGGGGGCCTCAGTTTCCTACGAGCAGTACGTC.

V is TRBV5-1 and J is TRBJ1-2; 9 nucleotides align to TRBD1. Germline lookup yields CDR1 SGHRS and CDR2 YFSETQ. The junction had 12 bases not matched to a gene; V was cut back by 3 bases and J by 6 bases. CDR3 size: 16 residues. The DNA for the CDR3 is TGCGCCAGCAGCTCGAGACCGGGACAGGGTATGGATGGCTACACCTTC. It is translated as CASSSRPGQGMDGYTF.